The clone carrying this TCR beta chain was seen more than once but under ten times. Germline loops: CDR1 MNHEY, CDR2 SVGAGI. The CDR3 contains 13 residues. The V gene lost 5 bases and the J gene lost 2 bases, with 8 bases spanning the gap. This entry belongs to a study of T-cell memory formation after mild COVID-19. 5'RACE, which relied on constant-segment primers, yielded TCR alpha and TCR beta cDNA libraries carrying sample barcodes and UMIs. TCRdb called the 5' RACE reads again in MiXCR, with one record for every CDR3 protein. In the table there are about 350,000 distinct CDR3 sequences, around 15% of which are singletons.

Specimen: PBMCs or a T cell subset sorted from them (not recorded which). This clonotype was sampled from a man younger than 35 who had mild COVID-19 (a few samples of this study predate the infection). Cell type and time point are not known. The chain recombines TRBV6-5 with TRBJ2-3; D is uncertain. The CDR3 DNA reads TGTGCCAGCAGTCCCCTCTTCACAGATACGCAGTATTTT. It encodes CASSPLFTDTQYF.